This T cell receptor beta chain derives from a study of siplizumab effects on memory and regulatory T cells. On this clone itself: The antigen is unknown.

Per sample, the assay covered about 10^5 TCR templates. Measured with immunoSEQ multiplex PCR; TCRdb has only the in-frame clones, and not every one. The sample consists of 11,000 to 15,000 clones, around 49% of them appearing once. The CDR3 runs to 15 residues. Germline loops: CDR1 SGHTA, CDR2 FQGNSA. V lost 7 bases to trimming and J lost 1 base, with 14 bases between them. Over a period of 6 days at 37 degrees C, the mixed lymphocyte reaction cells were cocultured. Findings of the study overall: Most alloreactive clones went unmapped to unstimulated subsets; only a minor fraction mapped. Major contributors to the alloresponse seemed to be naive T cells, which also appeared more diverse than memory cells.

This clonotype was obtained from a human donor in good health; the cells came from an allogeneic mixed lymphocyte reaction. This chain joins TRBV7-2 and TRBJ2-1; D gene ambiguous. What was sequenced was CFSE-low (dividing) CD4+ T cells sorted from an allogeneic mixed lymphocyte reaction. DNA for the CDR3: TGTGCCAGCACCATTCAGTGGGCTTCCTACAATGAGCAGTTCTTC. Its translation is CASTIQWASYNEQFF.